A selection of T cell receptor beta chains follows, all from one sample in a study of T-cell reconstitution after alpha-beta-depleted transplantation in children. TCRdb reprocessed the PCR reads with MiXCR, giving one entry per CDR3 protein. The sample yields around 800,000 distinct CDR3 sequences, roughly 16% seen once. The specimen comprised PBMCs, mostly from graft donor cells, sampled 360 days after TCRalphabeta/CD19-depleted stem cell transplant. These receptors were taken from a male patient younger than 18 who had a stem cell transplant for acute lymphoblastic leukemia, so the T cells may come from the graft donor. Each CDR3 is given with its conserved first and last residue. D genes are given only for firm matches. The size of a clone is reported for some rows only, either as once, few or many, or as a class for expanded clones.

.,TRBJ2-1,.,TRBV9,CASSVEDLSYNEQFF,TGTGCCAGCAGCGTAGAGGATCTCTCCTACAATGAGCAGTTCTTC
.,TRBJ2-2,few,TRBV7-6,CASSLASWGIITGELFF,TGTGCCAGCAGCTTAGCCTCTTGGGGGATTATCACCGGGGAGCTGTTTTTT
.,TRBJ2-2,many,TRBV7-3,CASSLGHGSGELFF,TGTGCCAGCAGCTTAGGACATGGATCCGGGGAGCTGTTTTTT
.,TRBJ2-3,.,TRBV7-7,CASSSVRDATQYF,TGTGCCAGCAGCTCCGTCCGAGACGCTACGCAGTATTTT
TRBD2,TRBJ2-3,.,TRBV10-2,CASSEWGGLAAPLDTQYF,TGCGCCAGCAGTGAGTGGGGGGGACTAGCGGCCCCTCTAGATACGCAGTATTTT
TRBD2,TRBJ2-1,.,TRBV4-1,CASSQADPGLAGDPEQFF,TGCGCCAGCAGCCAAGCAGACCCGGGACTAGCGGGAGACCCTGAGCAGTTCTTC
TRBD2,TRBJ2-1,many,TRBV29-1,CSVGKREGYEQFF,TGCAGCGTTGGCAAGCGGGAGGGATATGAGCAGTTCTTC
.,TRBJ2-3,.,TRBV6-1,CASTPGKGGRTDTQYF,TGTGCCAGCACCCCGGGGAAAGGAGGCCGCACAGATACGCAGTATTTT
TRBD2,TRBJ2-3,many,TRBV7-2,CASSLRTSGYTDTQYF,TGTGCCAGCAGCCTTCGGACTAGCGGATACACAGATACGCAGTATTTT
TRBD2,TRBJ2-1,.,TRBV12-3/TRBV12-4,CASSPGGAGLAGGEQFF,TGTGCCAGCAGCCCAGGGGGCGCGGGGCTAGCGGGAGGGGAGCAGTTCTTC
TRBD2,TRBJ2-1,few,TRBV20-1,CSARELAGQYNEQFF,TGCAGTGCTAGAGAACTAGCGGGACAGTACAATGAGCAGTTCTTC
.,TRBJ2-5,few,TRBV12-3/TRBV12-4,CASSFWDQETQYF,TGTGCCAGCAGTTTTTGGGACCAGGAGACCCAGTACTTC
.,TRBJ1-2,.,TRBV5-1,CASSPPSGAYGYTF,TGCGCCAGCAGCCCACCGAGCGGGGCCTATGGCTACACCTTC
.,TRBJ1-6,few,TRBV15,CATSPRTGLPPLHF,TGTGCCACCAGCCCCCGAACAGGGTTACCACCCCTCCACTTT
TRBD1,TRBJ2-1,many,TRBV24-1,CATSDLLGQGPNEQFF,TGTGCCACCAGTGATTTGTTGGGACAGGGGCCCAATGAGCAGTTCTTC
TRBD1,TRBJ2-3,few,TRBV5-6,CASSLAGTGITDTQYF,TGTGCCAGCAGCTTGGCCGGGACAGGAATCACAGATACGCAGTATTTT
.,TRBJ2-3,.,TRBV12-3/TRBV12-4,CASSFSGSITDTQYF,TGTGCCAGCAGTTTTTCCGGCAGTATCACAGATACGCAGTATTTT
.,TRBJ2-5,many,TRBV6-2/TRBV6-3,CASRSSPGTQYF,TGTGCCAGCAGGTCTTCTCCCGGGACCCAGTACTTC
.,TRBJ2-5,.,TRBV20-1,CSARLFQQETQYF,TGCAGTGCTAGGTTGTTCCAGCAAGAGACCCAGTACTTC
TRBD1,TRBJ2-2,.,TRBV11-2,CASNLEGGQGANTGELFF,TGTGCCAGCAACCTAGAGGGGGGACAGGGGGCGAACACCGGGGAGCTGTTTTTT
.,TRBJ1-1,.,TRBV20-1,CSPVWGGTEAFF,TGCAGTCCCGTCTGGGGGGGGACTGAAGCTTTCTTT
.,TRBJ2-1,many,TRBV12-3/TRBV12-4,CASSRREPLEEQFF,TGTGCCAGCAGCCGACGGGAGCCTTTGGAAGAGCAGTTCTTC
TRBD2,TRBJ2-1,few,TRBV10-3,CAIGGAGVVTYNEQFF,TGTGCCATCGGGGGAGCGGGAGTCGTCACCTACAATGAGCAGTTCTTC
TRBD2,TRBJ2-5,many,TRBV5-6,CASSLWEGAETQYF,TGTGCCAGCAGCTTGTGGGAGGGCGCCGAGACCCAGTACTTC
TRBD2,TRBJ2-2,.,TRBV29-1,CSVEETSGRDTGELFF,TGCAGCGTTGAAGAGACTAGCGGGAGGGACACCGGGGAGCTGTTTTTT
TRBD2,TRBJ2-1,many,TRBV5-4,CASSLGLAEYNEQFF,TGTGCCAGCAGCCTAGGACTAGCGGAATACAATGAGCAGTTCTTC